This TCR beta chain was profiled in a study of identical twins. TCRdb called the 5' RACE reads again in MiXCR, with one record for every CDR3 protein. This table has fewer than 500,000 distinct CDR3 sequences, around 15% appearing once. CDR3 length: 13 amino acids. Germline V gene data show CDR1 as LGHDT and CDR2 as YNNKEL (reference sequence). The germline V and J ends were trimmed by 8 bases and 1 base, with 9 bases remaining between them. These same data were also listed under a study on yellow fever vaccine responses in identical twins.

Specimen: CD4+ T cells sorted from blood. The receptor's source is a woman between 18 and 29 years old in good health. The chain employs TRBV3-1 and TRBJ1-5; the D is unclear. The CDR3: CASGWKSNQPQHF. The CDR3 DNA sequence: TGTGCCAGCGGATGGAAGAGCAATCAGCCCCAGCATTTT.